This T cell receptor (beta chain) was captured by sequencing in a study of cytomegalovirus exposure and HLA in healthy donors. Findings and limits, study-wide: According to an earlier analysis, most TCR beta V segments yielded productive rearrangements about 87% or about 30% of the time.

Details on this clone: Its matching antigen is unknown.

PCR was performed using 60 Vbeta and 13 Jbeta primers. Assay: immunoSEQ multiplex PCR; the TCRdb copy retains only in-frame clones and omits some. Its table lists 220,000 or so clones. The clonotype comes from a girl aged 2 to 10 in good health and CMV-seropositive. What was sequenced was PBMCs.

The CDR3 region is CASSYLAGGPNEQYF. CDR3 DNA sequence: TGTGCCAGCAGCTACCTAGCGGGAGGGCCCAACGAGCAGTACTTC. This chain connects TRBV5-6 to TRBJ2-7; TRBD2 matches 12 bases. The V gene end was trimmed by 3 bases and the J gene end by 5 bases; junction bases not matched to a gene: 6. This CDR3 spans 15 amino acids. Germline assignment: CDR1 SGHDT and CDR2 YYEEEE.